The TCR beta chain under discussion was sequenced for a study of blood T cell repertoires in COVID-19. Overall study context: Material from acute and convalescent COVID-19 was sourced from the United States, Italy and Spain.

The CDR3 runs 16 residues. Deletions cut 3 bases from V and 8 bases from J, with 18 bases between. CDR1 and CDR2 (germline): SGHRS, YFSETQ. Original methodology: Reference gene primer amplification gave nucleated cell count estimates. Method: immunoSEQ multiplex PCR; TCRdb's copy keeps in-frame clones and lacks some. V and J calls and clone size are given by that table; D and trimming were obtained from the DNA. The sample lists under 300,000 clones, around 80% occurring once. The chain couples TRBV5-1 to TRBJ1-6, with D unclear. Sequencing was performed on peripheral blood. The source of this sequence is a woman aged 40 to 49 who had recovered from COVID-19. CDR3 protein: CASSYSQPPTDSPLHF. CDR3 DNA: TGCGCCAGCAGCTATTCACAGCCGCCAACGGATTCACCCCTCCACTTT.